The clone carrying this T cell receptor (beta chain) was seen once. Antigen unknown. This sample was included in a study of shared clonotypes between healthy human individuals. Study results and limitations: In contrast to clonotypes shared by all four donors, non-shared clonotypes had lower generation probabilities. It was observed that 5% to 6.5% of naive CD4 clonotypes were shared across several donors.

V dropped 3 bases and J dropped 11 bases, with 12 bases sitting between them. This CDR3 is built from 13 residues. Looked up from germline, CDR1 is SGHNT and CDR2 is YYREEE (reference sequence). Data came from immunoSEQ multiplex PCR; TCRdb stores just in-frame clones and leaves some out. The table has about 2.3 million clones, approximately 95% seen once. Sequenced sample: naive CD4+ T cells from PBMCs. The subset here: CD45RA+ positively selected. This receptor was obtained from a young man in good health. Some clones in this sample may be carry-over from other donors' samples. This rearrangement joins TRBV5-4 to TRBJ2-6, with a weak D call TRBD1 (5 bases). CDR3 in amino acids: CASSYGAIDVLTF. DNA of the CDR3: TGTGCCAGCAGCTATGGGGCTATAGACGTCCTGACTTTC.